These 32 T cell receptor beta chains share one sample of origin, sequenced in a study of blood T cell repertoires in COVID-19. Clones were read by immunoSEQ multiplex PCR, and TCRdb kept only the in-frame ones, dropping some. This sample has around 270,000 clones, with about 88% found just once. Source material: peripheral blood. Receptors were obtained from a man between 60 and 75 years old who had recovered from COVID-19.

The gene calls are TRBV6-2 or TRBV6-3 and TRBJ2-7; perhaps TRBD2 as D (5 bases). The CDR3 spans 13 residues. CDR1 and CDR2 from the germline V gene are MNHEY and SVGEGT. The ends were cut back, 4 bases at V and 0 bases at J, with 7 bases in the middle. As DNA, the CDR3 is TGTGCCAGCAGTTGGGGAGACTCCTACGAGCAGTACTTC. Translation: CASSWGDSYEQYF.

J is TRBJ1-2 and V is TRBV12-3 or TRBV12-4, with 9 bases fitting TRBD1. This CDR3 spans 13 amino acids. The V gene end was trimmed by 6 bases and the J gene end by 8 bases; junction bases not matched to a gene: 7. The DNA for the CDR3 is TGTGCCAGCAGCACCGGGACAGGGCAAGGCTACACCTTC. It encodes CASSTGTGQGYTF.

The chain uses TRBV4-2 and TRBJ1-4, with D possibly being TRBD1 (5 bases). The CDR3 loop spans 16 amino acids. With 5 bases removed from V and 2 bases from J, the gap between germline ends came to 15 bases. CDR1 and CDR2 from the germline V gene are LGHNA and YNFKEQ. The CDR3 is CASSGYVGGTNEKLFF. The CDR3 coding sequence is TGTGCCAGCAGCGGATACGTGGGGGGGACTAATGAAAAACTGTTTTTT.

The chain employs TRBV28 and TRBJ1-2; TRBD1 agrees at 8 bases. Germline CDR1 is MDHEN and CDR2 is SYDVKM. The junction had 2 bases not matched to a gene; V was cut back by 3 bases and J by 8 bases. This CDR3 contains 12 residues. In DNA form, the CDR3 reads TGTGCCAGCAGTTTGAGGACAGGGGGCTACACCTTC. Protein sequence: CASSLRTGGYTF.

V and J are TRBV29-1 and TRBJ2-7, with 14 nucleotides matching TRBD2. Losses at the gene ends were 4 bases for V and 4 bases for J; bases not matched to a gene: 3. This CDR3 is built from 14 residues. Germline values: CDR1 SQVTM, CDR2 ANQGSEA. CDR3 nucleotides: TGCAGCGTTGTCGGACTAGCGGGGGGATACGAGCAGTACTTC. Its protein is CSVVGLAGGYEQYF.

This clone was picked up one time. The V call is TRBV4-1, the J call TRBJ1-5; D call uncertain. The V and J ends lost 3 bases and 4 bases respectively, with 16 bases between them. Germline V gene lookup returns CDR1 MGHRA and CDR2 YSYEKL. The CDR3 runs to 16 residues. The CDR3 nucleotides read TGCGCCAGCAGCCACCCAAGCGGCTCGGGGAATCAGCCCCAGCATTTT. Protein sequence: CASSHPSGSGNQPQHF.

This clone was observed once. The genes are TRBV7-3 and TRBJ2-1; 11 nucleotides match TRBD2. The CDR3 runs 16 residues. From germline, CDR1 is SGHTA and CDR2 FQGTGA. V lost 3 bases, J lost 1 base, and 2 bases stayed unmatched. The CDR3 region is CASSFSGGASYNEQFF. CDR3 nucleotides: TGTGCCAGCAGCTTTAGCGGGGGGGCGTCCTACAATGAGCAGTTCTTC.

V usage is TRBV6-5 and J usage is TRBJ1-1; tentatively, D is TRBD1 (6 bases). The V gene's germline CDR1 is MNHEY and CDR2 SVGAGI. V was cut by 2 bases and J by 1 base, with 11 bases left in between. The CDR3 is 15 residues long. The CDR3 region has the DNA TGTGCCAGCAGTTACGAAGGACAGCCGAACACTGAAGCTTTCTTT. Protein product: CASSYEGQPNTEAFF.

CDR3 in DNA: TGTGCCAGCAGCCAAGATGCGGGGAGGCTTTCAGATACGCAGTATTTT. Its translation: CASSQDAGRLSDTQYF. The chain couples TRBV4-2 to TRBJ2-3; D is perhaps TRBD2 (6 bases). The germline V and J ends were trimmed by 0 bases and 4 bases, with 14 bases remaining between them. The CDR3 loop spans 16 amino acids. Looked up from germline, CDR1 is LGHNA and CDR2 is YNFKEQ.

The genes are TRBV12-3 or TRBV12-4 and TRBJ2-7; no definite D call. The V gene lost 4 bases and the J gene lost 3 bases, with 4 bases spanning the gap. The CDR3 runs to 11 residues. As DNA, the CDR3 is TGTGCCAGCAGTTCACTCTACGAGCAGTACTTC. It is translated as CASSSLYEQYF.

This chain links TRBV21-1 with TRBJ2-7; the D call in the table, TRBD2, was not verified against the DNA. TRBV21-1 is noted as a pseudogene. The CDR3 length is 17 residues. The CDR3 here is CASSKGEQWRERYEQYF. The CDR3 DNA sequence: TGTGCCAGCAGCAAAGGCGAACAGTGGAGGGAGCGGTACGAGCAGTACTTC.

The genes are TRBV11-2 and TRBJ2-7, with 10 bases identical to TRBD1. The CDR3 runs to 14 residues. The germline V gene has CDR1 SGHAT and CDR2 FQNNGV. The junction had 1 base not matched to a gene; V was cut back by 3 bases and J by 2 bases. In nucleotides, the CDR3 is TGTGCCAGCAGCTTGGGACAGGGGCCCTACGAGCAGTACTTC. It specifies CASSLGQGPYEQYF.

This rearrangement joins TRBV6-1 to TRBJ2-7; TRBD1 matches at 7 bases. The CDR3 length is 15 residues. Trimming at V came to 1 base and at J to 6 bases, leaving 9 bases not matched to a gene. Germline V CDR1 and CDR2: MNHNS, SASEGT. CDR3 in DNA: TGTGCCAGCAGTGAAGTAGGGACAGCTGGCGGCGAGCAGTACTTC. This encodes CASSEVGTAGGEQYF.

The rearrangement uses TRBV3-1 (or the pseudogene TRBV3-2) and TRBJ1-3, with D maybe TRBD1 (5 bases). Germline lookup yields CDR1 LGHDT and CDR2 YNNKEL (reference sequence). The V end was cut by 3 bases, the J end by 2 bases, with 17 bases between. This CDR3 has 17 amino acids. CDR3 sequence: CASSHQWRGRTGNTIYF. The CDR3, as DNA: TGTGCCAGCAGCCATCAATGGCGGGGACGGACTGGAAACACCATATATTTT.

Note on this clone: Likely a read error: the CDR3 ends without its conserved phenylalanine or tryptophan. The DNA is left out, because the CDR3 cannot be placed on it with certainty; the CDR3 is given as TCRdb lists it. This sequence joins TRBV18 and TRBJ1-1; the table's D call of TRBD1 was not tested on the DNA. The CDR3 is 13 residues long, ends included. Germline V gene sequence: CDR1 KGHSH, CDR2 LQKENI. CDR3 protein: CASSPQARESQSL.

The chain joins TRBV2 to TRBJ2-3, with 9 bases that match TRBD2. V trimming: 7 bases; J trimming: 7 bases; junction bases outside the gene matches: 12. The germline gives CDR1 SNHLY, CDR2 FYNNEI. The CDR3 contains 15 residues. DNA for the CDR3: TGTGCCAGCAATCTTGGCGGGGGGGCCAGGAATACGCAGTATTTT. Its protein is CASNLGGGARNTQYF.

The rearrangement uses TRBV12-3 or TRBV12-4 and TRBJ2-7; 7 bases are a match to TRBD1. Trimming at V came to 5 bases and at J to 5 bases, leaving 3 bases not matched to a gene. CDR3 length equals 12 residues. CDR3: CASSPDRDEQYF. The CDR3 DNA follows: TGTGCCAGCAGTCCAGACAGGGACGAGCAGTACTTC.

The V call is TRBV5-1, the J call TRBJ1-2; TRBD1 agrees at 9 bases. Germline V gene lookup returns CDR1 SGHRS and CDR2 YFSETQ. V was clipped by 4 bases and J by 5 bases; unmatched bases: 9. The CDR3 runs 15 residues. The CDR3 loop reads CASSQPGQGGYGYTF. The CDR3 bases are TGCGCCAGCAGCCAACCGGGACAGGGAGGTTATGGCTACACCTTC.

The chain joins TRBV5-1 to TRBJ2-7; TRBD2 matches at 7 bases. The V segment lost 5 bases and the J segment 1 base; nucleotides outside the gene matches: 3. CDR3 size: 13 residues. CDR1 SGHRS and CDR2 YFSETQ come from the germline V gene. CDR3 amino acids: CASRSSGSYEQYF. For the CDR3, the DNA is TGCGCCAGCAGATCTAGCGGTTCCTACGAGCAGTACTTC.

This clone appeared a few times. Written as DNA, the CDR3 is TGCGCCAGCAGCTCCGCCCCGGCTAGTGAAAAACTGTTTTTT. This codes for CASSSAPASEKLFF. V is TRBV5-1 and J is TRBJ1-4; D ambiguous. Germline-derived CDR1 and CDR2 are SGHRS and YFSETQ. The ends were cut back, 3 bases at V and 7 bases at J, with 13 bases in the middle. This CDR3 has 14 residues.

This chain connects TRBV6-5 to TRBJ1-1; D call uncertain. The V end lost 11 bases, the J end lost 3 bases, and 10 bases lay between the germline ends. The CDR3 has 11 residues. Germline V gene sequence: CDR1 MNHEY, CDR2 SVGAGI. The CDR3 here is CAVRGYTEAFF. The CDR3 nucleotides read TGTGCCGTCCGGGGATACACTGAAGCTTTCTTT.

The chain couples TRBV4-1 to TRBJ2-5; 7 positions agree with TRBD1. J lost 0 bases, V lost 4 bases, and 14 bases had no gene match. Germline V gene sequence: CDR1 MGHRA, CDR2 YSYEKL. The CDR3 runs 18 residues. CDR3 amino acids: CASSPTGTEKIYQETQYF. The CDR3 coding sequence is TGCGCCAGCAGCCCCACCGGGACAGAAAAAATATACCAAGAGACCCAGTACTTC.

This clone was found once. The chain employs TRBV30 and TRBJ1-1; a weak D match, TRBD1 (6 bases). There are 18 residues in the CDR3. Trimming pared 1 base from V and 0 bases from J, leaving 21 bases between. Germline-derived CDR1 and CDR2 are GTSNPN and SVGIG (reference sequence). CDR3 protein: CAWSGNTGPYRVNTEAFF. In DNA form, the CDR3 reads TGTGCCTGGAGTGGTAATACAGGGCCGTACCGGGTGAACACTGAAGCTTTCTTT.

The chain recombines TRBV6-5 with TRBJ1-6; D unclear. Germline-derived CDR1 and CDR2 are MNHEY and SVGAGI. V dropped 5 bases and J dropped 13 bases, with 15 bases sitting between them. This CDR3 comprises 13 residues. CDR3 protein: CASSQYSFHPLHF. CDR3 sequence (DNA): TGTGCCAGCAGTCAATACTCTTTTCACCCCCTCCACTTT.

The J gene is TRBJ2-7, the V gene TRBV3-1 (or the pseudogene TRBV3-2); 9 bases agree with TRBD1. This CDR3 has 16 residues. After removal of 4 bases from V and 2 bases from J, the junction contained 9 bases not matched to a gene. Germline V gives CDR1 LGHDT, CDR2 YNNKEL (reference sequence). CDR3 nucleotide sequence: TGTGCCAGCAGCCCAGCCGGGACAGGGATTGCCTACGAGCAGTACTTC. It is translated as CASSPAGTGIAYEQYF.

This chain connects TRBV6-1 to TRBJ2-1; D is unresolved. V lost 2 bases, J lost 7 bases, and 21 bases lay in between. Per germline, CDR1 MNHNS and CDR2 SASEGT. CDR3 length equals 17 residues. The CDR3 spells CASSEMIRLPNTNEQFF. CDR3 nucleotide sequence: TGTGCCAGCAGTGAAATGATCAGGCTCCCGAATACTAATGAGCAGTTCTTC.

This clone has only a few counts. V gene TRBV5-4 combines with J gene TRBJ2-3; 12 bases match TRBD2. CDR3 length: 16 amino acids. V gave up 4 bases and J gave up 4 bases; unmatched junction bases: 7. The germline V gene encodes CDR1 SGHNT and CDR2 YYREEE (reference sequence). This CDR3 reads CASSRLAGVRADTQYF. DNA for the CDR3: TGTGCCAGCAGCAGACTAGCGGGGGTGCGGGCAGATACGCAGTATTTT.

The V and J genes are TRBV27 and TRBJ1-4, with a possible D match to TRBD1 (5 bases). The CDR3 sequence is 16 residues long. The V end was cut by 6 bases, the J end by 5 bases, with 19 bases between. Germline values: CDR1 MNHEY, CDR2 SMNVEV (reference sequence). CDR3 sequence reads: CASRPRVQGFNEKLFF. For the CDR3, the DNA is TGTGCCAGCAGACCCCGGGTCCAGGGCTTCAATGAAAAACTGTTTTTT. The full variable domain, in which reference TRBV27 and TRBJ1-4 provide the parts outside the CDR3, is EAQVTQNPRYLITVTGKKLTVTCSQNMNHEYMSWYRQDPGLGLRQIYYSMNVEVTDKGDVPEGYKVSRKEKRNFPLILESPSPNQTSLYFCASRPRVQGFNEKLFFGSGTQLSVL.

The CDR3 reads CASSLAGRRGELFF. The CDR3 bases are TGTGCCAGCAGCCTAGCGGGACGGAGGGGGGAGCTGTTTTTT. The J gene is TRBJ2-2, the V gene TRBV3-1 (or the pseudogene TRBV3-2), with 8 bases fitting TRBD2. Germline assignment: CDR1 LGHDT and CDR2 YNNKEL (reference sequence). Trimming removed 4 bases from V and 8 bases from J; junction bases left unmatched: 6. The CDR3 has 14 residues.

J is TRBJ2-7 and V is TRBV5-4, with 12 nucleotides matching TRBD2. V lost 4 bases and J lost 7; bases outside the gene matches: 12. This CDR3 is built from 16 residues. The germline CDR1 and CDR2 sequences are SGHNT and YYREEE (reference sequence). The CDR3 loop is CASSRTLAGGPKEQYF. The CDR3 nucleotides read TGTGCCAGCAGCAGGACCCTAGCGGGGGGGCCTAAAGAGCAGTACTTC.

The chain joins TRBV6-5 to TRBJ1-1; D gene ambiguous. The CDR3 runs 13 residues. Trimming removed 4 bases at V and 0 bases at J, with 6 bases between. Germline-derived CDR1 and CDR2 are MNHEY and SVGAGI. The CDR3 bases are TGTGCCAGCAGTTCGAGATTGAACACTGAAGCTTTCTTT. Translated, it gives CASSSRLNTEAFF.

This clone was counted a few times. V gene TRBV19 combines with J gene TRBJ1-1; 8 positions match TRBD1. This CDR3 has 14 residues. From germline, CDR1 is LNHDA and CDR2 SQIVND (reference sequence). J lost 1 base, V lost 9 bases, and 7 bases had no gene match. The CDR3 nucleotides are TGTGCCAGCATTGCAGACAGGGGGAACACTGAAGCTTTCTTT. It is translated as CASIADRGNTEAFF.